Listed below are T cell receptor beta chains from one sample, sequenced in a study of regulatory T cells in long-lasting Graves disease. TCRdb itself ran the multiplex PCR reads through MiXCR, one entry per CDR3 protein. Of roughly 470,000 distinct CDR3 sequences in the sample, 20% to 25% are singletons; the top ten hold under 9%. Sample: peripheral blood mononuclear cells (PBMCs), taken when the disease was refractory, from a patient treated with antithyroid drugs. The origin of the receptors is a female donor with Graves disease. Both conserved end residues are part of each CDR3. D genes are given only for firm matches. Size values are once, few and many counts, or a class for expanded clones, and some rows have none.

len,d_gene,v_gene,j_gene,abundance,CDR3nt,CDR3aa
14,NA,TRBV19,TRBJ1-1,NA,TGTGCCAGTATCGTTCCGGGAGATAGACCTGAAGCTTTCTTT,CASIVPGDRPEAFF
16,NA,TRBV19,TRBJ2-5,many,TGTGCCAGTAGTATTCTTGGCTTTTCGGGGACGAAGACCCAGTACTTC,CASSILGFSGTKTQYF
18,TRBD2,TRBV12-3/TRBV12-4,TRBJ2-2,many,TGTGCCAGCAGTTTTCCCGGACTAGCGGGAGGTCACACCGGGGAGCTGTTTTTT,CASSFPGLAGGHTGELFF
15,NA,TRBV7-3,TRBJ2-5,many,TGTGCCAGCAGCTTAAATCCAGGGACTCCGGAGACCCAGTACTTC,CASSLNPGTPETQYF
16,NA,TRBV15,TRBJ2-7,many,TGTGCCACCAGCAGAGATCAGGGTGGGGCGTCCTACGAGCAGTACTTC,CATSRDQGGASYEQYF
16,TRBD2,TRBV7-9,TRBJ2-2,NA,TGTGCCAGCAGCTTAATCACGGGAGGGCCCCCCGGGGAGCTGTTTTTT,CASSLITGGPPGELFF
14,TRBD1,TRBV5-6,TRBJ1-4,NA,TGTGCCAGCAGCTTGTACAGGGGGTATGAAAAACTGTTTTTT,CASSLYRGYEKLFF
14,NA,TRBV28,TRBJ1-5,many,TGTGCCACGAAGAGCAGGTCTGGCAATCAGCCCCAGCATTTT,CATKSRSGNQPQHF
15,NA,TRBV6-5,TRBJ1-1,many,TGTGCCAGCAGTTACTCTCCCGGGGGGAACACTGAAGCTTTCTTT,CASSYSPGGNTEAFF
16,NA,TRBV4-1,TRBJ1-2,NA,TGCGCCAGCAGCCAAGATCTCCAGGCCGCTAACTATGGCTACACCTTC,CASSQDLQAANYGYTF
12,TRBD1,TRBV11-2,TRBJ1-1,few,TGTGCCAGCAGCTTGGGACAGCTTGAAGCTTTCTTT,CASSLGQLEAFF
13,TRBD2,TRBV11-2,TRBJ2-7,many,TGTGCCAGCAAGGGACTAGCGGGTTACGAGCAGTACTTC,CASKGLAGYEQYF
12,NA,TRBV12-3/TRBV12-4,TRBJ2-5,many,TGTGCCAGCAGCTTCACCAGGGAGACCCAGTACTTC,CASSFTRETQYF
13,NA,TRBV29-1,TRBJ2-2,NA,TGCAGCGTCCAGGGGGGGTACACCGGGGAGCTGTTTTTT,CSVQGGYTGELFF
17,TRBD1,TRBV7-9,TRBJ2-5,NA,TGTGCCAGCAGCGAAGACGGGTCTGACAGGGGTGGGGAGACCCAGTACTTC,CASSEDGSDRGGETQYF
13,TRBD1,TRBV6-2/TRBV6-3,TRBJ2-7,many,TGTGCCAGCAGTGGGACAGGGGGACACGAGCAGTACTTC,CASSGTGGHEQYF
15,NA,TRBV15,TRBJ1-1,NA,TGTGCCACCAGTAAAATAGACTTCATGAGCACTGAAGCTTTCTTT,CATSKIDFMSTEAFF
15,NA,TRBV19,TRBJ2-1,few,TGTGCCAGTAGTATTCCGGGGGGCCCCTACAATGAGCAGTTCTTC,CASSIPGGPYNEQFF
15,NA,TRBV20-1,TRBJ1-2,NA,TGCAGTGCTAGAGTTGCGGGGGGGGAAGGATTTGGCTACACCTTC,CSARVAGGEGFGYTF
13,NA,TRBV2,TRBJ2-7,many,TGTGCCAGCAGGGGCATAACGACTTACGAGCAGTACTTC,CASRGITTYEQYF
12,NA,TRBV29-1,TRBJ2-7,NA,TGCAACGTTGGACAGAACGACCGCGAGCAGTACTTC,CNVGQNDREQYF
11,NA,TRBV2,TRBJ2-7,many,TGTGCCAGCACCGTAGGGACGGTGGAGGACTTC,CASTVGTVEDF
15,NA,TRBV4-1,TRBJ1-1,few,TGCGCCAGCAGCAACATCACAGGATGGAACACTGAAGCTTTCTTT,CASSNITGWNTEAFF
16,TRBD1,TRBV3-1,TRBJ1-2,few,TGTGCCAGCAGCACGCAGAGACAGGGAGACCCCTATGGCTACACCTTC,CASSTQRQGDPYGYTF
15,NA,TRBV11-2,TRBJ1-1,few,TGTGCCAGCAGCCCCAGTAGGGGCAGCCGGCTGAAAGCTTTCTTT,CASSPSRGSRLKAFF
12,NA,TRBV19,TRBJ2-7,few,TGTGCCAGTAGTAACAGGAACTACGAGCAGTACTTC,CASSNRNYEQYF
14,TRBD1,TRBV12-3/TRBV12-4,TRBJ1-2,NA,TGTGCCAGCAGTTTCCGACTGACAGGGGATGGCTACACCTTC,CASSFRLTGDGYTF
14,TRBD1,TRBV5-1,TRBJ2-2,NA,TGCGCCAGCAGCCACGGGACAGGATCCGGGGAGCTGTTTTTT,CASSHGTGSGELFF
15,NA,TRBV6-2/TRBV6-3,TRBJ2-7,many,TGTGCCAGCAGTGTTCTAGCGTCAAAAGAATACGAGCAGTACTTC,CASSVLASKEYEQYF
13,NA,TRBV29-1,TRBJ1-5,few,TGCAGCGTGGGGGGGAAGGTTATTCAGCCCCAGCATTTT,CSVGGKVIQPQHF
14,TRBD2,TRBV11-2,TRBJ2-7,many,TGTGCCAGCAGCCCGGGGGGGGGGCGCCACGAGCAGTACTTC,CASSPGGGRHEQYF
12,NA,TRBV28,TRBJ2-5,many,TGTGCCAGCAGACCGATGCATGAGACCCAGTACTTC,CASRPMHETQYF
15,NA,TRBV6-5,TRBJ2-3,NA,TGTGCCAGCAGTTACTCGAGATTAGCGCGAGATACGCAGTATTTT,CASSYSRLARDTQYF
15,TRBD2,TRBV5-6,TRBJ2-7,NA,TGTGCCAGCAGCTTGAGACTAGCCGGGGGATACGAGCAGTACTTC,CASSLRLAGGYEQYF
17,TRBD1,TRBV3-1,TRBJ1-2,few,TGTGCCAGCAGCCAGCCAGGAGGGACAGCGCATAACTATGGCTACACCTTC,CASSQPGGTAHNYGYTF
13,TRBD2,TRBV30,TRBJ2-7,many,TGTGCCTGGAGGGCTAGCGGTTCCTACGAGCAGTACTTC,CAWRASGSYEQYF
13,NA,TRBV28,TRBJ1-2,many,TGTGCCAGCAGAATTGGCAGCCGTTATGGCTACACCTTC,CASRIGSRYGYTF
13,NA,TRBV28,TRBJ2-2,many,TGTGCCTCAGTGGAAGCGAACACCGGGGAGCTGTTTTTT,CASVEANTGELFF
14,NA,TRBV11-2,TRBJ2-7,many,TGTGCCAGCAGCTCCTGGGGTAGCGAAGACGAGCAGTACTTC,CASSSWGSEDEQYF
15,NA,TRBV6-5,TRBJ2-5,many,TGTGCCAGCAGTTACGGGGAGACAGAGGAAGAGACCCAGTACTTC,CASSYGETEEETQYF
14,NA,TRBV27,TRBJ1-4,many,TGTGCCAGCCGCACTGGGGGGGCTAATGAAAAACTGTTTTTT,CASRTGGANEKLFF
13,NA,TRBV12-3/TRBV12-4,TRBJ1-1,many,TGTGCCAGCAGTCTCACAGGGAGGACTGAAGCTTTCTTT,CASSLTGRTEAFF
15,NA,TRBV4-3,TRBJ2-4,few,TGCGCCAGCAGCCAAGATAGGAGACAGAAAAACATTCAGTACTTC,CASSQDRRQKNIQYF
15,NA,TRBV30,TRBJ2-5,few,TGTGCCTGGAGTACGTTTGACACCTGGCAAGAGACCCAGTACTTC,CAWSTFDTWQETQYF
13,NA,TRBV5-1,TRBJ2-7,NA,TGCGCCAGCAGCTTGCCTAGCTCGGGCGAGCAGTACTTC,CASSLPSSGEQYF
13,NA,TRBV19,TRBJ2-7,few,TGTGCCAGTAGTATCGGGGGAGTCGGCGAGCAGTACTTC,CASSIGGVGEQYF
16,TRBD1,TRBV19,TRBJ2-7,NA,TGTGCCAGTAGTATCACTCCCGGACAGGGGGCCTACGAGCAGTACTTC,CASSITPGQGAYEQYF
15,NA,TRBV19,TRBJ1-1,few,TGTGCCAGTAGGTGGGAGGCCGGTTGGTTCACTGAAGCTTTCTTT,CASRWEAGWFTEAFF
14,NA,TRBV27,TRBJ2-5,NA,TGTGCCAGCAGTTTATCAGCAACCGGGGAGACCCAGTACTTC,CASSLSATGETQYF
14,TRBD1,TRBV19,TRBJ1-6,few,TGTGCCAGTAGTCACGACAGGGAGAATTCACCCCTCCACTTT,CASSHDRENSPLHF
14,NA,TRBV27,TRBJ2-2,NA,TGTGCCAGCAGCAGGGGCCACTCCACCGGGGAGCTGTTTTTT,CASSRGHSTGELFF
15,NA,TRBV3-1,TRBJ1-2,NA,TGTGCCAGCAGCCAAGATCCGGGACTGCCGTATGGCTACACCTTC,CASSQDPGLPYGYTF
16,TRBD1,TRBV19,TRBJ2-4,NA,TGTGCCAGTAGGCCGGGACAGGGATGGAGCCAAGGCATTCAGTACTTC,CASRPGQGWSQGIQYF
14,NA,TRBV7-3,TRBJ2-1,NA,TGTGCCAGCAGCTTAATAGGGCAGGGCAGTGAGCAGTTCTTC,CASSLIGQGSEQFF
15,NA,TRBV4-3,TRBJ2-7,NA,TGCGCCAGCAGCCAAGAATCAGCGAGCCACTACGAGCAGTACTTC,CASSQESASHYEQYF
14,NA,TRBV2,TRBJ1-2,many,TGTGCCAGCAGTGTCTCGGACTCTATAGGTGGCTACACCTTC,CASSVSDSIGGYTF
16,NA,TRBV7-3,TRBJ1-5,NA,TGTGCCAGCAGCTTAATCGTGCGGGAGGGGAGTCAGCCCCAGCATTTT,CASSLIVREGSQPQHF
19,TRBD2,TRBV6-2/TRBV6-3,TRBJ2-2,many,TGTGCCAGCAGTTACGACCTCCTGGGACTAGCGGCCCCCACCGGGGAGCTGTTTTTT,CASSYDLLGLAAPTGELFF
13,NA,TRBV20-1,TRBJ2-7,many,TGCAGTGCTCCGACGTTGGTGGGCAACGAGCAGTACTTC,CSAPTLVGNEQYF